Listed below are T cell receptor beta chains from one sample, sequenced in a study of early T cells in non-severe SARS-CoV-2 infection. TCRdb called the 5' RACE reads again in MiXCR, with one record for every CDR3 protein. The table shows some 34,000 distinct CDR3 sequences, with about 7% occurring only once. This specimen was whole blood, taken at baseline. The receptors derive from an adult who was a healthcare worker with PCR-confirmed SARS-CoV-2 infection or an uninfected control (not recorded which). CDR3s include the opening cysteine and the closing phenylalanine or tryptophan. A D gene is named only where the DNA matches it firmly. The size entry is marked missing in some rows and otherwise reads once, few, many or a size class.

TRBJ1-2 NA TRBD1 TRBV19 TGTGCCAGTAGTTCGACAGGGAACTATGGCTACACCTTC CASSSTGNYGYTF
TRBJ1-1 many NA TRBV12-3/TRBV12-4 TGTGCCAGTAACATCCACTCGAACACTGAAGCTTTCTTT CASNIHSNTEAFF
TRBJ2-7 many NA TRBV25-1 TGTGCCAGCAGTGAATTAAGGACCGAATCCTACGAGCAGTACTTC CASSELRTESYEQYF
TRBJ2-3 few NA TRBV6-1 TGTGCCAGCAGTGAAGTTTGGACAGATACGCAGTATTTT CASSEVWTDTQYF
TRBJ1-4 NA TRBD1 TRBV6-6 TGTGCCAGCACAACCCGACAGGGCGTTAATGAAAAACTGTTTTTT CASTTRQGVNEKLFF
TRBJ2-1 NA TRBD2 TRBV20-1 TGCAGTGCTAGAACTGTGACTAGCGGGAGCACTGAGCAGTTCTTC CSARTVTSGSTEQFF
TRBJ2-5 few NA TRBV5-1 TGCGCCAGCAGCTTGCCGGCAGAGACCCAGTACTTC CASSLPAETQYF
TRBJ2-3 few NA TRBV9 TGTGCCAGCAGTGGCGGGGCTACCGATACGCAGTATTTT CASSGGATDTQYF
TRBJ1-1 many NA TRBV27 TGTGCCAGCAGGTCAACTGAGAACACTGAAGCTTTCTTT CASRSTENTEAFF
TRBJ2-5 NA NA TRBV6-5 TGTGCCAGCAGTGGGGGCCAAGAGACCCAGTACTTC CASSGGQETQYF
TRBJ2-7 NA TRBD1 TRBV12-3/TRBV12-4 TGTGCCAGCAGGCGAGCGGGACAGGGGTTCTCCTACGAGCAGTACTTC CASRRAGQGFSYEQYF
TRBJ1-5 NA NA TRBV28 TGTGCCAGCAGTTTGTCCCGTCAGGGAGGGATAAAGCCCCAGCATTTT CASSLSRQGGIKPQHF